The 2 T cell receptor beta chains presented below share a single source sample, sequenced in a study of CD8 T cells in ankylosing spondylitis (dated by TCRdb to about 2017). Overall study results and their limits: Blood from ankylosing spondylitis patients appeared to be characterized by a TCR beta motif made up of under 10 highly homologous amino acid variants.

These receptors have no known antigen. The library was built by means of 5' RACE. Sequencing instrument: Illumina HiSeq 2500. Using fastp trimming at Q25 and MiXCR clonotype assembly, TCRdb reanalyzed the public sequencing data and kept in-frame beta chains. Records with the same CDR3 protein are collapsed into one entry carrying the most frequent genes and DNA. This sample is represented by around 220,000 distinct CDR3 sequences; about a sixth of them were singletons. The ten largest account for under 55% of the sample. Sequencing input: blood, either unsorted or a sorted T cell fraction (not recorded which). The receptors originated from a male donor with ankylosing spondylitis.

This clonotype was counted between two and nine times. The chain employs TRBV28 and TRBJ1-2; TRBD1 is a possible D gene (5 bases). CDR1 and CDR2 from the germline V gene are MDHEN and SYDVKM. Trimming took off 4 bases at V and 4 bases at J, with 13 bases between the two ends. The CDR3 spans 14 residues. The CDR3 DNA reads as TGTGCCAGCAGTTCGGTGGGGGGGAGCTATGGCTACACCTTC. Translation gives CASSSVGGSYGYTF.

The chain is built from TRBV29-1 and TRBJ1-2; 7 nucleotides match TRBD1. Germline CDR1 SQVTM, CDR2 ANQGSEA. This CDR3 region has 13 residues. V was pared by 0 bases and J by 6 bases, with 4 bases of the junction left unmatched. DNA of the CDR3: TGCAGCGTTGAAGATGAGCAGGGGGATGGCTACACCTTC. Protein sequence: CSVEDEQGDGYTF.